This T cell receptor beta chain was observed in a study of T cells after yellow fever vaccination. General study points: Repertoires obtained by FACS sorting could include abundant clonotypes that entered as contaminants from the bulk population. Most primary-vaccination clones reappeared after the booster (more than 95% CD4, 75% to 90% CD8).

CDR3 length: 15 residues. Germline CDR1 and CDR2: SGHRS and YFSETQ. The V end lost 2 bases, the J end lost 5 bases, and 14 bases lay between the germline ends. 5'RACE template switching produced TCR cDNA carrying a universal primer site and UMIs. Each CDR3 protein is one row after TCRdb ran MiXCR on the 5' RACE reads. The sample yields 350,000 or so distinct CDR3 sequences, less than 9.5% seen once. This clonotype was detected many times. Its specificity is unknown. The sequencing here drew on PBMCs, taken roughly 45 days after the first yellow fever vaccination. The sequence came from a man aged 18 to 30 who received the YFV17D yellow fever vaccine. The chain has TRBV5-1 and TRBJ2-1, with D unresolved. The CDR3: CASSLYPPSDNEQFF. The CDR3 DNA reads TGCGCCAGCAGCTTATACCCGCCTAGTGACAATGAGCAGTTCTTC.